This T cell receptor (beta chain) was identified during a study of OX40 agonist ivuxolimab in advanced cancers. Study context: The study enrolled dose-escalation patients with hepatocellular carcinoma, melanoma, renal cell or head and neck cancer.

The CDR3 loop spans 15 amino acids. V lost 5 bases and J lost 5; bases outside the gene matches: 10. Germline CDR1 SSHAT, CDR2 FNYEAQ (reference sequence). TCRdb's copy holds only in-frame clones and misses some; the assay was immunoSEQ multiplex PCR. The sample gives tens of thousands of clones, 82% of which show up once; roughly 0.4% is in the top ten. The V and J genes are TRBV7-7 and TRBJ2-5, with TRBD1 identical over 8 bases. The origin of this receptor is an adult with an advanced solid tumor such as melanoma, head and neck, liver or kidney cancer. The material sequenced was CD4+ or CD8+ T cells sorted from blood, taken in a trial of the OX40 agonist ivuxolimab. CDR3 amino acids: CASSGPRTGRETQYF. DNA for the CDR3: TGTGCCAGCAGCGGACCGAGGACAGGGCGGGAGACCCAGTACTTC.